The 21 T cell receptor beta chains in this list originate from one sample, sequenced in a study of blood T cell repertoires in COVID-19. Sequencing was performed with immunoSEQ multiplex PCR; in TCRdb, only in-frame clones are kept and a portion is missing. The sample yields around 260,000 clones, 85% to 90% seen once. The sample taken for sequencing was peripheral blood. The receptors here all came from a woman aged 40 to 50 who had recovered from COVID-19.

This clone was seen once. The chain is built from TRBV18 and TRBJ1-5; perhaps TRBD1 as D (6 bases). This CDR3 spans 16 amino acids. V lost 2 bases, J lost 3 bases, and 14 bases lay in between. Germline assignment: CDR1 KGHSH and CDR2 LQKENI. For the CDR3, the DNA is TGTGCCAGCTCACCAAAGGCAGGGGATATCAATCAGCCCCAGCATTTT. This translates into CASSPKAGDINQPQHF.

CDR3 sequence (DNA): TGTGCCAGCAGCCTCCCTCCTAGCGGCTCTCTAGGGGATACGCAGTATTTT. Residues: CASSLPPSGSLGDTQYF. The chain joins TRBV7-9 to TRBJ2-3; TRBD2 matches 7 bases. Germline V lookup: CDR1 SEHNR, CDR2 FQNEAQ (reference sequence). The CDR3 runs 17 residues. Unmatched junction bases numbered 17, after V lost 5 bases and J lost 6 bases.

The chain joins TRBV12-3 or TRBV12-4 to TRBJ1-2, with D hard to call. The CDR3 runs 12 residues. Trimming removed 3 bases at V and 5 bases at J, with 7 bases between. CDR3 sequence reads: CASSFGRYGYTF. DNA of the CDR3: TGTGCCAGCAGTTTCGGTCGATATGGCTACACCTTC.

This sequence joins TRBV5-4 and TRBJ2-3; 8 positions match TRBD2. After removal of 3 bases from V and 7 bases from J, the junction contained 4 bases not matched to a gene. Germline CDR1 reads SGHNT; CDR2 reads YYREEE (reference sequence). This CDR3 has 13 residues. The CDR3 sequence is CASSSGLAYTQYF. CDR3 bases: TGTGCCAGCAGCTCCGGACTAGCCTATACGCAGTATTTT. Full variable domain (outside the CDR3, taken from reference TRBV5-4 and TRBJ2-3): ETGVTQSPTHLIKTRGQQVTLRCSSQSGHNTVSWYQQALGQGPQFIFQYYREEENGRGNFPPRFSGLQFPNYSSELNVNALELDDSALYLCASSSGLAYTQYFGPGTRLTVL.

The chain links TRBV13 to TRBJ2-7; TRBD1 agrees at 7 bases. Looked up from germline, CDR1 is PRHDT and CDR2 is FYEKMQ (reference sequence). This CDR3 comprises 12 residues. With 3 bases clipped from V and 10 bases from J, the junction kept 6 bases outside the gene matches. DNA for the CDR3: TGTGCCAGCAGCTTCGCGCCAGGGGGTCAGTACTTC. Its protein is CASSFAPGGQYF.

The rearrangement links TRBV5-5 to TRBJ1-2; D is undetermined. Germline V gene sequence: CDR1 SGHKS, CDR2 YYEKEE (reference sequence). There are 14 residues in the CDR3. V lost 4 bases and J lost 2, with 12 bases in between. CDR3 loop: CASSPGNSNYGYTF. Here the CDR3 DNA reads TGTGCCAGCAGCCCCGGTAACAGCAACTATGGCTACACCTTC.

The chain has TRBV5-1 and TRBJ1-2; D call uncertain. The V end lost 4 bases, the J end lost 1 base, and 8 bases lay between the germline ends. The CDR3 sequence is 13 residues long. Germline CDR1 is SGHRS and CDR2 is YFSETQ. Written as DNA, the CDR3 is TGCGCCAGCAGCCCACGGGGTAACTATGGCTACACCTTC. Encoded protein: CASSPRGNYGYTF.

The genes are TRBV20-1 and TRBJ1-1; D is unclear. V lost 3 bases and J 0 bases, leaving 8 bases between the germline ends. The length of the CDR3 is 13 residues. CDR1 and CDR2 (germline): DFQATT, SNEGSKA (reference sequence). The CDR3: CSASRDLNTEAFF. Here the CDR3 DNA reads TGCAGTGCTAGTAGAGACTTGAACACTGAAGCTTTCTTT.

The rearrangement joins TRBV15 to TRBJ2-2, with TRBD1 identical over 7 bases. Trimming cost V 2 bases and J 1 base; bases outside gene matches: 4. This CDR3 contains 16 residues. Germline loops: CDR1 LNHNV, CDR2 YYDKDF (reference sequence). CDR3 amino acids: CATSRTRTGNTGELFF. In DNA, the CDR3 is TGTGCCACCAGCAGAACCCGGACAGGGAACACCGGGGAGCTGTTTTTT.

In DNA form, the CDR3 reads TGTGCCACCAGTAGAGCGGGGGGCCCAGATACGCAGTATTTT. As protein: CATSRAGGPDTQYF. The V call is TRBV24-1, the J call TRBJ2-3; 9 bases match TRBD2. Looked up from germline, CDR1 is KGHDR and CDR2 is SFDVKD. The V and J ends lost 6 bases and 4 bases, in that order; junction bases with no gene match: 4. The CDR3 consists of 14 residues.

This clone was seen a single time. The chain links TRBV5-1 to TRBJ1-2; 10 bases align to TRBD1. Germline assignment: CDR1 SGHRS and CDR2 YFSETQ. V lost 0 bases, J lost 2 bases, and 7 bases stayed unmatched. The CDR3 totals 17 residues. CDR3 in DNA: TGCGCCAGCAGCTTGGAGGGACAGGGGCCCTCAAACTATGGCTACACCTTC. It specifies CASSLEGQGPSNYGYTF.

This chain joins TRBV19 and TRBJ1-2, with a possible D match to TRBD1 (5 bases). The V gene lost 3 bases and the J gene lost 6 bases, with 11 bases spanning the gap. CDR1 LNHDA and CDR2 SQIVND come from the germline V gene (reference sequence). The CDR3 has 13 amino acids. DNA for the CDR3: TGTGCCAGTAGTATTTCCAGGGAAGATGGCTACACCTTC. Amino acid sequence: CASSISREDGYTF.

This rearrangement joins TRBV2 to TRBJ2-3, with a tentative D call TRBD2 (5 bases). The CDR3 consists of 15 residues. V was trimmed by 5 bases and J by 3 bases, leaving 15 bases between them. Germline-derived CDR1 and CDR2 are SNHLY and FYNNEI. The CDR3 here is CASSPGHGGTDTQYF. In DNA form, the CDR3 reads TGTGCCAGCAGTCCCGGCCACGGCGGGACAGATACGCAGTATTTT. Full variable domain (outside the CDR3, taken from reference TRBV2 and TRBJ2-3): EPEVTQTPSHQVTQMGQEVILRCVPISNHLYFYWYRQILGQKVEFLVSFYNNEISEKSEIFDDQFSVERPDGSNFTLKIRSTKLEDSAMYFCASSPGHGGTDTQYFGPGTRLTVL.

In regard to this clone: The junction shows a germline mismatch at one end, possibly a read error. The chain joins TRBV11-3 to TRBJ2-7; tentatively, D is TRBD1 (6 bases). The CDR3 is 15 amino acids. The germline CDR1 and CDR2 sequences are SGHNT and YENEEA. The CDR3 sequence: CASSLYGTPPHERYF. CDR3 in DNA: TGTGCCAGCAGCTTATACGGGACACCTCCACACGAGCGGTACTTC.

The chain employs TRBV9 and TRBJ2-3; TRBD1 matches at 9 bases. Per the germline V gene, CDR1 is SGDLS and CDR2 is YYNGEE. The CDR3 is 15 amino acids. V was clipped by 2 bases and J by 5 bases; unmatched bases: 6. The DNA of the CDR3 is TGTGCCAGCAGCGTCTCCGGGACAGGGCGAGATACGCAGTATTTT. Protein product: CASSVSGTGRDTQYF.

This clone appeared once. CDR3 DNA sequence: TGTGCCAGCAGCCCGTCATCCCGGGGCGAGCAGTACTTC. Protein sequence: CASSPSSRGEQYF. The chain uses TRBV7-8 and TRBJ2-7; D perhaps matches TRBD2 (5 bases). The germline V gene has CDR1 SGHVS and CDR2 FQNEAQ. The V and J ends lost 5 bases and 6 bases respectively, with 14 bases between them. The CDR3 contains 13 residues.

The chain is built from TRBV3-1 (or the pseudogene TRBV3-2) and TRBJ2-5; D remains unclear. Deletions cut 4 bases from V and 5 bases from J, with 5 bases between. This CDR3 is built from 11 residues. The germline V gene encodes CDR1 LGHDT and CDR2 YNNKEL (reference sequence). The CDR3 here is CASSRGETQYF. CDR3 nucleotide sequence: TGTGCCAGCAGCCGAGGCGAGACCCAGTACTTC.

The chain couples TRBV30 to TRBJ2-1, with D tentatively TRBD1 (5 bases). Germline loops: CDR1 GTSNPN, CDR2 SVGIG (reference sequence). V was clipped by 3 bases and J by 3 bases, with 9 bases between them. The CDR3 sequence is 13 residues long. CDR3: CAWRAGNYNEQFF. CDR3 sequence (DNA): TGTGCCTGGAGGGCAGGGAACTACAATGAGCAGTTCTTC. Variable domain in full (rest from reference TRBV30 and TRBJ2-1): SQTIHQWPATLVQPVGSPLSLECTVEGTSNPNLYWYRQAAGRGLQLLFYSVGIGQISSEVPQNLSASRPQDRQFILSSKKLLLSDSGFYLCAWRAGNYNEQFFGPGTRLTVL.

This clone showed up just a few times. This chain connects TRBV6-5 to TRBJ1-1; D is ambiguous. The germline V and J ends were trimmed by 5 bases and 1 base, with 5 bases remaining between them. Germline CDR1 is MNHEY and CDR2 is SVGAGI. The CDR3 runs 12 residues. Here the CDR3 DNA reads TGTGCCAGCAGTCCAGGGAACACTGAAGCTTTCTTT. Translation gives CASSPGNTEAFF.

The chain joins TRBV12-3 or TRBV12-4 to TRBJ2-3; D unresolved. The CDR3 extends over 13 amino acids. The V and J ends lost 1 base and 5 bases respectively, with 7 bases between them. CDR3 sequence: CASSLDVGDTQYF. DNA of the CDR3: TGTGCCAGCAGTTTAGATGTCGGAGATACGCAGTATTTT.

The genes are TRBV6-5 and TRBJ2-7; D is possibly TRBD2 (5 bases). There are 14 residues in the CDR3. V was cut by 2 bases and J by 2 bases, with 10 bases left in between. CDR1 and CDR2 (germline): MNHEY, SVGAGI. In DNA, the CDR3 is TGTGCCAGCAGTTACAACGGGGTCGCCTACGAGCAGTACTTC. This gives the protein CASSYNGVAYEQYF.